This TCR beta chain was sequenced in a study of blood T cell repertoires in COVID-19. CDR3 length: 12 amino acids. Trimming pared 6 bases from V and 4 bases from J, leaving 11 bases between. Germline CDR1 and CDR2: SQVTM and ANQGSEA. Adults between roughly 18 and 95 years of age took part from approximately 24 US areas. Profiling relied on immunoSEQ multiplex PCR, and the TCRdb table lists in-frame clones only, not all of them. The table has more than 300,000 clones, about nine tenths seen once. The source is a woman aged 25 to 45 who had recovered from COVID-19. The rearrangement links TRBV29-1 to TRBJ2-3; maybe TRBD1 (5 bases). The sequenced material came from PBMCs or T cells enriched from blood (not recorded which). The CDR3 region has the DNA TGCAGCGTGGCCAGGGTTGCAGATACGCAGTATTTT. It translates to CSVARVADTQYF.